The 9 T cell receptor beta chains given below trace back to one sample, sequenced in a study of PD-1 and CTLA-4 blockade in melanoma. Profiling relied on immunoSEQ multiplex PCR, and the TCRdb table lists in-frame clones only, not all of them. This sample has 30,000 or so clones, with around 90% found just once. The input for sequencing was CD8+ T cells from peripheral blood, taken from a patient given anti-PD-1 treatment. The receptors were sampled from a human donor with melanoma.

This chain joins TRBV14 and TRBJ2-7; D gene unclear. The CDR3 sequence is 14 residues long. V lost 1 base and J 4 bases, leaving 11 bases between the germline ends. Looked up from germline, CDR1 is SGHDN and CDR2 is FVKESK. CDR3 amino acids: CASSQVSHWYEQYF. The DNA of the CDR3 is TGTGCCAGCAGCCAAGTATCCCACTGGTACGAGCAGTACTTC.

This clone appeared a few times. The V and J genes are TRBV5-6 and TRBJ2-7, with 8 positions matching TRBD2. V trimming: 4 bases; J trimming: 6 bases; junction bases outside the gene matches: 0. CDR1 and CDR2 (germline): SGHDT, YYEEEE. The CDR3 sequence is 11 residues long. The CDR3 DNA follows: TGTGCCAGCAGCGCGGGGGGCGAGCAGTACTTC. Amino acids: CASSAGGEQYF.

V is TRBV6-1 and J is TRBJ1-1; 9 bases map to TRBD1. This CDR3 is 15 amino acids long. The germline V gene encodes CDR1 MNHNS and CDR2 SASEGT. Trimming removed 2 bases from V and 1 base from J; junction bases left unmatched: 2. CDR3 nucleotide sequence: TGTGCCAGCAGTGAACTGACAGGGGGGAACACTGAAGCTTTCTTT. The encoded protein is CASSELTGGNTEAFF.

The chain joins TRBV29-1 to TRBJ1-2; tentative D call: TRBD1 (5 bases). Trimming took 6 bases from V and 0 from J, leaving 8 bases between them. This CDR3 spans 12 amino acids. CDR1 and CDR2 from the germline V gene are SQVTM and ANQGSEA. The CDR3 region is CSVTAANYGYTF. Here the CDR3 DNA reads TGCAGCGTGACAGCGGCTAACTATGGCTACACCTTC.

This clone was observed once. V gene TRBV13 combines with J gene TRBJ2-7; 8 positions agree with TRBD1. Unmatched junction bases numbered 9, after V lost 7 bases and J lost 7 bases. This CDR3 is built from 13 residues. Germline loops: CDR1 PRHDT, CDR2 FYEKMQ (reference sequence). The CDR3 spells CASTLGRDREQYF. The CDR3 nucleotides are TGTGCCAGCACCCTCGGACGGGACAGGGAGCAGTACTTC.

This clone was observed a few times. The rearrangement uses TRBV6-5 and TRBJ2-2; D possibly corresponds to TRBD2 (6 bases). Trimming left V 8 bases short and J 6 bases short, with 13 bases between. This CDR3 is 13 amino acids long. CDR1 is MNHEY and CDR2 is SVGAGI in the germline V gene. The CDR3 spells CASESSEAGELFF. The CDR3 bases are TGTGCCAGCGAGTCTAGCGAGGCCGGGGAGCTGTTTTTT.

The chain joins TRBV7-9 to TRBJ2-5; D not resolved. V lost 2 bases to trimming and J lost 1 base, with 14 bases between them. The germline CDR1 and CDR2 sequences are SEHNR and FQNEAQ (reference sequence). This CDR3 spans 16 amino acids. The chain's CDR3 is CASSLRSPDFQETQYF. Here the CDR3 DNA reads TGTGCCAGCAGCTTAAGGTCCCCAGATTTCCAAGAGACCCAGTACTTC.

This chain joins TRBV30 and TRBJ1-6; 8 bases align to TRBD1. Germline V lookup: CDR1 GTSNPN, CDR2 SVGIG (reference sequence). There are 14 residues in the CDR3. With V trimmed by 1 base and J by 7 bases, 3 bases remained unmatched. As DNA, the CDR3 is TGTGCCTGGAGTGCCGGACAGGGAAATTCACCCCTCCACTTT. This encodes CAWSAGQGNSPLHF. Using reference TRBV30 and TRBJ1-6 for the parts outside the CDR3, the full variable domain is SQTIHQWPATLVQPVGSPLSLECTVEGTSNPNLYWYRQAAGRGLQLLFYSVGIGQISSEVPQNLSASRPQDRQFILSSKKLLLSDSGFYLCAWSAGQGNSPLHFGNGTRLTVT.

CDR3 DNA: TGTGCCAGCTGCCCGGCGGACTCCAGCTACGAGCAGTACTTC. It translates to CASCPADSSYEQYF. The chain couples TRBV27 to TRBJ2-7, with D possibly matching TRBD2 (5 bases). Germline V gene lookup returns CDR1 MNHEY and CDR2 SMNVEV (reference sequence). Trimming removed 8 bases at V and 3 bases at J, with 17 bases between. This CDR3 has 14 residues.